These 21 T cell receptor beta chains originate from one sample sequenced in a study of cytomegalovirus exposure and HLA in healthy donors. With 60 Vbeta and 13 Jbeta primers, the PCR was carried out. Sequenced by immunoSEQ multiplex PCR; TCRdb stores in-frame clones only, minus some. Counted here are around 130,000 clones, approximately 85% occurring once; the ten biggest clones make up about 1.5%. Sample: PBMCs. These receptors were taken from a boy between 5 and 17 years old in good health and CMV-seronegative.

As to this clone: Different DNA sequences within this sample yield the same CDR3. The genes are TRBV9 and TRBJ2-3; maybe TRBD2 (6 bases). The CDR3 is 13 amino acids. Germline assignment: CDR1 SGDLS and CDR2 YYNGEE. The ends were cut back, 2 bases at V and 3 bases at J, with 7 bases in the middle. Here the CDR3 reads CASSVGGTDTQYF. The CDR3 DNA sequence: TGTGCCAGCAGCGTTGGGGGGACAGATACGCAGTATTTT. Combining the CDR3 with reference TRBV9 and TRBJ2-3 gives the whole variable domain DSGVTQTPKHLITATGQRVTLRCSPRSGDLSVYWYQQSLDQGLQFLIQYYNGEERAKGNILERFSAQQFPDLHSELNLSSLELGDSALYFCASSVGGTDTQYFGPGTRLTVL.

The J gene is TRBJ2-1, the V gene TRBV5-8, with TRBD1 matching 8 bases. Looked up from germline, CDR1 is SGHTS and CDR2 is YDEGEE. There are 12 residues in the CDR3. V shed 9 bases, J shed 7 bases, and the junction held 6 bases outside the gene matches. The CDR3 here is CAIRTGMNEQFF. The CDR3 bases are TGTGCCATCCGGACAGGGATGAATGAGCAGTTCTTC.

The chain recombines TRBV19 with TRBJ1-1, with unresolved D. V was cut by 2 bases and J by 0 bases, with 10 bases left in between. The CDR3 has 15 residues. CDR1 LNHDA and CDR2 SQIVND come from the germline V gene (reference sequence). CDR3 sequence: CASSISGRMNTEAFF. The CDR3 region has the DNA TGTGCCAGTAGTATAAGCGGGAGAATGAACACTGAAGCTTTCTTT.

The V and J genes are TRBV18 and TRBJ2-3; no clear D. Trimming stripped 2 bases from V and 2 bases from J, with 8 bases between. CDR3 size: 14 residues. Germline CDR1 reads KGHSH; CDR2 reads LQKENI. The CDR3 sequence: CASSPAGNTDTQYF. As DNA, the CDR3 is TGTGCCAGCTCACCAGCAGGCAACACAGATACGCAGTATTTT.

Comments on this clone: An end of the junction differs from the germline gene, which may be a read error. Different DNA sequences within this sample yield the same CDR3. The chain links TRBV29-1 to TRBJ2-2; D may be TRBD2 (5 bases). The CDR3 has 13 residues. The germline CDR1 and CDR2 sequences are SQVTM and ANQGSEA. CDR3 bases: TGCAGCGTTCGGGGAGAGAACACCGGGGAACTGTTTTTT. Translation gives CSVRGENTGELFF.

The CDR3 DNA reads TGTGCCAGCAGCCCCCCCGCGGCCGAGAACTATGGCTACACCTTC. Translated: CASSPPAAENYGYTF. The chain is built from TRBV5-4 and TRBJ1-2; D unresolved. The V and J ends lost 4 bases and 2 bases respectively, with 15 bases between them. The CDR3 has 15 amino acids. From germline, CDR1 is SGHNT and CDR2 YYREEE (reference sequence).

V usage is TRBV6-5 and J usage is TRBJ1-1; D perhaps matches TRBD1 (5 bases). Germline CDR1 and CDR2: MNHEY and SVGAGI. V was shortened by 2 bases and J by 3 bases, with 13 bases between the two germline ends. This CDR3 region has 15 residues. Here the CDR3 DNA reads TGTGCCAGCAGTTACGTAAGGGGAGGGTACACTGAAGCTTTCTTT. Amino acids: CASSYVRGGYTEAFF.

In this sample, this clone turned up a few times. The chain joins TRBV5-1 to TRBJ1-1, with 10 nucleotides matching TRBD1. V was clipped by 4 bases and J by 4 bases; unmatched bases: 7. Germline V gene lookup returns CDR1 SGHRS and CDR2 YFSETQ. CDR3 length: 15 amino acids. CDR3 loop: CASSQMTGGVTEAFF. The CDR3 region has the DNA TGCGCCAGCAGCCAGATGACAGGGGGCGTCACTGAAGCTTTCTTT. The complete variable domain, with remaining parts taken from reference TRBV5-1 and TRBJ1-1, reads KAGVTQTPRYLIKTRGQQVTLSCSPISGHRSVSWYQQTPGQGLQFLFEYFSETQRNKGNFPGRFSGRQFSNSRSEMNVSTLELGDSALYLCASSQMTGGVTEAFFGQGTRLTVV.

Remarks on this clone: The conserved final phenylalanine or tryptophan is absent from the CDR3, which likely points to a read error. CDR3 coding DNA: TGTGCCAGCAGTTTAGGCTCGGGAGGATATGGCTACACCCTC. Its protein product is CASSLGSGGYGYTL. The chain joins TRBV27 to TRBJ1-2, with unresolved D. This CDR3 is 14 amino acids long. The germline V and J ends were trimmed by 2 bases and 5 bases, with 12 bases remaining between them. Germline V lookup: CDR1 MNHEY, CDR2 SMNVEV (reference sequence).

This clone was picked up a small number of times. The chain is built from TRBV5-6 and TRBJ1-4; D is unclear. The germline V gene encodes CDR1 SGHDT and CDR2 YYEEEE. Trimming left V 0 bases short and J 4 bases short, with 7 bases between. The CDR3 contains 14 residues. DNA of the CDR3: TGTGCCAGCAGCTTGGTTGGCCTTAATGAAAAACTGTTTTTT. This codes for CASSLVGLNEKLFF.

This chain links TRBV7-9 with TRBJ1-3; no reliable D call. The CDR3 contains 15 residues. V lost 6 bases and J 0 bases, leaving 12 bases between the germline ends. CDR1 and CDR2 (germline): SEHNR, FQNEAQ (reference sequence). The CDR3 spells CASRGVGYSGNTIYF. The CDR3 DNA reads as TGTGCCAGCAGGGGAGTCGGTTACTCTGGAAACACCATATATTTT.

Turning to this clone: One end of the junction does not line up with germline, which may come from a read error. The rearrangement links TRBV2 to TRBJ1-2, with no clear D. The CDR3 loop spans 14 amino acids. Germline V gives CDR1 SNHLY, CDR2 FYNNEI. For the CDR3, the DNA is TGTGCCAGCAGTGAGGTCGGGTCGATCGATGGCTACCCCTTC. Translation gives CASSEVGSIDGYPF.

This chain links TRBV15 with TRBJ2-1, with TRBD1 matching over 8 bases. This CDR3 has 16 residues. Germline loops: CDR1 LNHNV, CDR2 YYDKDF (reference sequence). V was clipped by 1 base and J by 2 bases; unmatched bases: 4. CDR3 sequence reads: CATSRVGQGAYNEQFF. DNA for the CDR3: TGTGCCACCAGCAGAGTAGGACAGGGTGCCTACAATGAGCAGTTCTTC.

The chain recombines TRBV10-3 with TRBJ2-1, with D possibly matching TRBD2 (6 bases). The germline V gene has CDR1 ENHRY and CDR2 SYGVKD. This CDR3 region has 16 residues. V was shortened by 3 bases and J by 0 bases, with 12 bases between the two germline ends. CDR3 loop: CAISEASESSYNEQFF. CDR3 coding DNA: TGTGCCATCAGTGAAGCTAGCGAAAGCTCCTACAATGAGCAGTTCTTC.

The CDR3 DNA is TGTGCCAGCAGTCGAAGACCCCGGACGGGGAATGAAAAACTGTTTTTT. Protein product: CASSRRPRTGNEKLFF. The V gene is TRBV9, the J gene TRBJ1-4; no clear D gene. Trimming stripped 5 bases from V and 5 bases from J, with 19 bases between. CDR1 and CDR2 from the germline V gene are SGDLS and YYNGEE. The CDR3 contains 16 residues. Combining the CDR3 with reference TRBV9 and TRBJ1-4 gives the whole variable domain DSGVTQTPKHLITATGQRVTLRCSPRSGDLSVYWYQQSLDQGLQFLIQYYNGEERAKGNILERFSAQQFPDLHSELNLSSLELGDSALYFCASSRRPRTGNEKLFFGSGTQLSVL.

The J gene is TRBJ1-4, the V gene TRBV4-2, with a weak D call TRBD1 (5 bases). V dropped 1 base and J dropped 7 bases, with 16 bases sitting between them. CDR1 LGHNA and CDR2 YNFKEQ come from the germline V gene. The CDR3 runs to 16 residues. The CDR3 DNA follows: TGTGCCAGCAGCCAAGGTTTTAGCGGGGGGGGTGAAAAACTGTTTTTT. Its translation: CASSQGFSGGGEKLFF.

The chain uses TRBV2 and TRBJ1-3; no reliable D call. Germline-derived CDR1 and CDR2 are SNHLY and FYNNEI. This CDR3 has 17 residues. Trimming left V 4 bases short and J 2 bases short, with 18 bases between. The CDR3, as DNA: TGTGCCAGCAGTGGTTATCCGGGATTGACAACTGGAAACACCATATATTTT. Translated, it gives CASSGYPGLTTGNTIYF.

V gene TRBV15 combines with J gene TRBJ2-7, with unresolved D. Germline values: CDR1 LNHNV, CDR2 YYDKDF (reference sequence). Between the trimmed V and J ends, which lost 1 base and 0 bases, there was a span of 7 bases. The length of the CDR3 is 14 residues. CDR3 sequence: CATSRAGSSYEQYF. CDR3 coding DNA: TGTGCCACCAGCAGAGCGGGTTCCTCCTACGAGCAGTACTTC. The full variable domain, its missing parts supplied by reference TRBV15 and TRBJ2-7, is DAMVIQNPRYQVTQFGKPVTLSCSQTLNHNVMYWYQQKSSQAPKLLFHYYDKDFNNEADTPDNFQSRRPNTSFCFLDIRSPGLGDTAMYLCATSRAGSSYEQYFGPGTRLTVT.

The V and J genes are TRBV6-1 and TRBJ2-5; the D gene is possibly TRBD1 (5 bases). Trimming stripped 7 bases from V and 2 bases from J, with 14 bases between. This CDR3 contains 14 residues. CDR1 and CDR2 from the germline V gene are MNHNS and SASEGT. CDR3 loop: CASTSMGRQETQYF. CDR3 DNA sequence: TGTGCCAGCACCTCAATGGGGCGGCAAGAGACCCAGTACTTC.

This clone appeared once. The chain is built from TRBV19 and TRBJ2-1; D unclear. CDR1 and CDR2 from the germline V gene are LNHDA and SQIVND (reference sequence). The CDR3 runs to 12 residues. Trimming shortened V by 3 bases and J by 10 bases, and 10 bases separated the two germline ends. The DNA of the CDR3 is TGTGCCAGTAGTATTTTTGGGCAGGAGCAGTTCTTC. Amino acid sequence: CASSIFGQEQFF.

The CDR3 nucleotides are TGCGCCAGCAGCCAAGTAATAGCGGGAGGCACAGATACGCAGTATTTT. As protein: CASSQVIAGGTDTQYF. The chain is built from TRBV4-3 and TRBJ2-3, with 9 bases lining up with TRBD2. CDR3 length equals 16 residues. Germline V lookup: CDR1 LGHNA, CDR2 YSLEER. V lost 1 base, J lost 1 base, and 3 bases stayed unmatched.